This section outlines one T cell receptor (beta chain) sequence together with its context. As yet, its antigen is unknown. V was pared by 4 bases and J by 4 bases, with 9 bases between. CDR1 is MNHEY and CDR2 is SVGAGI in the germline V gene. This CDR3 is built from 13 residues. The record originates from a study of cytomegalovirus exposure and HLA in healthy donors. About the study: Of more than 350 genotyped donors, about 81% clustered with self-reported Caucasian donors.

The PCR had 60 Vbeta and 13 Jbeta primers. Sequencing was performed with immunoSEQ multiplex PCR; in TCRdb, only in-frame clones are kept and a portion is missing. The data hold about 160,000 clones, with roughly 71% observed a single time. General study points: In a later analysis, several top co-occurrence clusters appeared linked to parvovirus B19, influenza, CMV and Epstein-Barr virus. The authors assumed roughly uniform sequencing depth across donors for presence/absence analyses.

The TCR originated in a woman in her forties or fifties in good health and CMV-seropositive. The J gene is TRBJ2-3, the V gene TRBV6-5; a possible D gene is TRBD1 (5 bases). Input material: PBMCs. The CDR3 protein is CASSFAGPDTQYF. In DNA, the CDR3 is TGTGCCAGCAGTTTTGCAGGGCCAGATACGCAGTATTTT.